A single sample gave rise to the 20 T cell receptor beta chains below, sequenced in a study of cytomegalovirus exposure and HLA in healthy donors. Primers included in the PCR were 60 Vbeta and 13 Jbeta primers. Profiled with immunoSEQ multiplex PCR; TCRdb holds only in-frame clones, not every one. Seen here are 150,000 or so clones, 70% to 90% observed once, and the top ten hold roughly 5.9%. Sequencing input: PBMCs. The origin of the receptors is a woman aged 40 to 50 in good health and CMV-seropositive.

The chain has TRBV7-8 and TRBJ1-4, with 8 bases fitting TRBD1. The CDR3 is 14 residues long. Germline CDR1 SGHVS, CDR2 FQNEAQ. With 6 bases clipped from V and 5 bases from J, the junction kept 5 bases outside the gene matches. The CDR3 sequence: CASRGGTGNEKLFF. CDR3 nucleotide sequence: TGTGCCAGCAGGGGGGGGACAGGCAATGAAAAACTGTTTTTT.

This clone was picked up one time. The CDR3 DNA is TGCGCCAGCAGCTTGGCCAGAATGGTGAACACCGGGGAGCTGTTTTTT. Translation: CASSLARMVNTGELFF. The chain employs TRBV5-1 and TRBJ2-2; D unresolved. Trimming removed 0 bases from V and 1 base from J, with 10 bases in between. The CDR3 is 16 amino acids. CDR1 is SGHRS, CDR2 YFSETQ, per germline.

This clone has a single count. J is TRBJ1-1 and V is TRBV20-1, with 8 bases matching TRBD1. The germline CDR1 and CDR2 sequences are DFQATT and SNEGSKA (reference sequence). V lost 5 bases and J lost 8; bases outside the gene matches: 4. This CDR3 comprises 11 residues. Here the CDR3 DNA reads TGCAGTGCTCCAGGGGGCCCCGAAGCTTTCTTT. This gives the protein CSAPGGPEAFF.

The chain recombines TRBV7-6 with TRBJ2-7; D call uncertain. Trimming took 2 bases from V and 0 from J, leaving 8 bases between them. The CDR3 runs to 14 residues. Germline-derived CDR1 and CDR2 are SGHVS and FNYEAQ. The chain's CDR3 is CASSLTETSYEQYF. The CDR3 DNA reads TGTGCCAGCAGCTTAACGGAGACCTCCTACGAGCAGTACTTC.

This clone has a single count. J is TRBJ2-6 and V is TRBV5-1; D not certain. Per germline, CDR1 SGHRS and CDR2 YFSETQ. Trimming left V 1 base short and J 1 base short, with 12 bases between. CDR3 length: 17 amino acids. The chain's CDR3 is CASSLRLGLSGANVLTF. The CDR3 nucleotides read TGCGCCAGCAGCTTGCGGCTTGGGCTGTCTGGGGCCAACGTCCTGACTTTC.

This chain uses TRBV2 with TRBJ2-7; 8 bases align to TRBD1. Trimming cost V 6 bases and J 2 bases; bases outside gene matches: 3. This CDR3 is built from 13 residues. The germline gives CDR1 SNHLY, CDR2 FYNNEI. CDR3 sequence: CASSGQGTYEQYF. The CDR3 nucleotides read TGTGCCAGCAGCGGACAGGGAACCTACGAGCAGTACTTC.

V and J are TRBV9 and TRBJ2-7; D gene ambiguous. The CDR3 consists of 14 residues. V lost 2 bases and J lost 0, with 9 bases in between. The germline CDR1 and CDR2 sequences are SGDLS and YYNGEE. The CDR3: CASSVSADSYEQYF. The CDR3 nucleotides read TGTGCCAGCAGCGTGTCGGCGGACTCCTACGAGCAGTACTTC.

The chain is built from TRBV29-1 and TRBJ2-1; a weak D match, TRBD1 (6 bases). CDR1 and CDR2 (germline): SQVTM, ANQGSEA. V was shortened by 4 bases and J by 6 bases, with 16 bases between the two germline ends. This CDR3 comprises 14 residues. The CDR3 region has the DNA TGCAGCGTTGCGGGCAGGGGCTCGTCCAATGAGCAGTTCTTC. It is translated as CSVAGRGSSNEQFF.

The V call is TRBV7-8, the J call TRBJ2-5; possible D gene TRBD2, 5 bases. The CDR3 has 14 residues. With 1 base removed from V and 5 bases from J, the gap between germline ends came to 11 bases. Germline CDR1 and CDR2: SGHVS and FQNEAQ. Here the CDR3 reads CASSLGGDLETQYF. CDR3 nucleotides: TGTGCCAGCAGCTTAGGGGGAGACCTTGAGACCCAGTACTTC.

V is TRBV4-2 and J is TRBJ2-7; 9 bases map to TRBD2. V gave up 3 bases and J gave up 2 bases; unmatched junction bases: 11. This CDR3 has 17 amino acids. Germline V lookup: CDR1 LGHNA, CDR2 YNFKEQ. The CDR3 reads CASSHASASGRTYEQYF. In nucleotides, the CDR3 is TGTGCCAGCAGCCATGCATCAGCGAGCGGGAGGACCTACGAGCAGTACTTC.

The CDR3 is CASSLDRGYSGANVLTF. The CDR3 nucleotides are TGTGCCAGCAGCTTGGACAGGGGTTACTCTGGGGCCAACGTCCTGACTTTC. The V gene is TRBV5-6, the J gene TRBJ2-6; 7 nucleotides agree with TRBD1. The CDR3 has 17 residues. V lost 0 bases and J lost 0; bases outside the gene matches: 3. Germline assignment: CDR1 SGHDT and CDR2 YYEEEE.

This clone was observed a few times. The V and J genes are TRBV6-6 and TRBJ1-5, with 7 bases identical to TRBD1. Per the germline V gene, CDR1 is MNHNY and CDR2 is SVGAGI (reference sequence). V was pared by 5 bases and J by 6 bases, with 10 bases of the junction left unmatched. CDR3 length equals 15 residues. Written as DNA, the CDR3 is TGTGCCAGCAGTCCCTCCCGGGACAGAAGTCAGCCCCAGCATTTT. The encoded protein is CASSPSRDRSQPQHF.

V usage is TRBV5-1 and J usage is TRBJ2-7; TRBD2 matches at 8 bases. This CDR3 is built from 16 residues. Germline CDR1 and CDR2: SGHRS and YFSETQ. The V and J ends lost 1 base and 0 bases, in that order; junction bases with no gene match: 6. For the CDR3, the DNA is TGCGCCAGCAGCTTGTTACTAGCGGTGAGCTCCTACGAGCAGTACTTC. It specifies CASSLLLAVSSYEQYF.

This chain links TRBV5-8 with TRBJ1-4; 12 bases match TRBD1. Germline V gene sequence: CDR1 SGHTS, CDR2 YDEGEE. V shed 4 bases, J shed 7 bases, and the junction held 5 bases outside the gene matches. This CDR3 is built from 15 residues. In nucleotides, the CDR3 is TGTGCCAGCAGCGCTGGGACAGGGGGCATTGAAAAACTGTTTTTT. It translates to CASSAGTGGIEKLFF.

V usage is TRBV6-5 and J usage is TRBJ1-2; 7 bases are a match to TRBD1. Trimming took 5 bases from V and 4 from J; bases not matched to a gene: 4. CDR1 MNHEY and CDR2 SVGAGI come from the germline V gene. The CDR3 has 13 residues. For the CDR3, the DNA is TGTGCCAGCAGTGCCCGGGACAGCTATGGCTACACCTTC. It codes for CASSARDSYGYTF.

This chain uses TRBV19 with TRBJ1-4; maybe TRBD1 (5 bases). Trimming removed 1 base from V and 4 bases from J, with 13 bases in between. This CDR3 has 16 residues. CDR1 and CDR2 from the germline V gene are LNHDA and SQIVND (reference sequence). CDR3 sequence reads: CASSIVGAGDNEKLFF. DNA for the CDR3: TGTGCCAGTAGTATAGTTGGGGCGGGAGATAATGAAAAACTGTTTTTT.

The chain recombines TRBV9 with TRBJ1-4; D is undetermined. V was shortened by 4 bases and J by 8 bases, with 18 bases between the two germline ends. Per the germline V gene, CDR1 is SGDLS and CDR2 is YYNGEE. The CDR3 has 15 residues. The CDR3 region is CASSPHGQSGEKLFF. Here the CDR3 DNA reads TGTGCCAGCAGCCCCCACGGGCAATCGGGGGAAAAACTGTTTTTT.

The J gene is TRBJ2-7, the V gene TRBV28; D is possibly TRBD1 (6 bases). V was shortened by 6 bases and J by 0 bases, with 12 bases between the two germline ends. The CDR3 consists of 14 residues. CDR1 and CDR2 (germline): MDHEN, SYDVKM. The CDR3 DNA sequence: TGTGCCAGCAGGGGGGCAGGGGCCTCCTACGAGCAGTACTTC. Protein: CASRGAGASYEQYF.

The gene calls are TRBV18 and TRBJ1-4; 9 bases fit TRBD1. The J segment lost 5 bases and the V segment lost 0 bases, leaving 10 bases of the junction unmatched. This CDR3 has 18 residues. Germline V gives CDR1 KGHSH, CDR2 LQKENI. CDR3 in amino acids: CASSPPNSPGTGNEKLFF. CDR3 DNA: TGTGCCAGCTCACCACCGAATAGCCCCGGGACAGGGAATGAAAAACTGTTTTTT.

V is TRBV6-1 and J is TRBJ2-3; 7 positions match TRBD1. This CDR3 is built from 13 residues. Per the germline V gene, CDR1 is MNHNS and CDR2 is SASEGT. Trimming removed 11 bases from V and 4 bases from J; junction bases left unmatched: 9. This chain's CDR3 is CALSRGTADTQYF. For the CDR3, the DNA is TGTGCCCTCAGCAGAGGGACAGCAGATACGCAGTATTTT.